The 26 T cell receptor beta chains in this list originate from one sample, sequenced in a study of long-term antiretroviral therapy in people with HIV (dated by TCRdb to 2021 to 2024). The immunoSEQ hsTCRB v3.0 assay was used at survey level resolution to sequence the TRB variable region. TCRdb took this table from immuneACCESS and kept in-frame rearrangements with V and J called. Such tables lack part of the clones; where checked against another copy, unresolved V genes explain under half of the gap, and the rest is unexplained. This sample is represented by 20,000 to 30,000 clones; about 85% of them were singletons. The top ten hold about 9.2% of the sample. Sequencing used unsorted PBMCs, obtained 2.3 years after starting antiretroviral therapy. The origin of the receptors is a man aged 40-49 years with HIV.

The CDR3 coding sequence is TGTGCCAGCAGCCTAGCGGGAGGGACGGATAATGAGCAGTTCTTC. This sequence encodes CASSLAGGTDNEQFF. The chain carries TRBV9 and TRBJ2-1, with TRBD2 matching over 12 bases. The CDR3 runs to 15 residues. Germline V lookup: CDR1 SGDLS, CDR2 YYNGEE. V lost 4 bases, J lost 7 bases, and 6 bases stayed unmatched.

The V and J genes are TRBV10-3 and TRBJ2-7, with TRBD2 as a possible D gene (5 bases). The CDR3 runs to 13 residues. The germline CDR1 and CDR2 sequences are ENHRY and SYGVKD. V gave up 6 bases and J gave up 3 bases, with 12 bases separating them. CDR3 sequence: CAIRSGIYYEQYF. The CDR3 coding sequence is TGTGCCATCAGATCCGGGATCTACTACGAGCAGTACTTC.

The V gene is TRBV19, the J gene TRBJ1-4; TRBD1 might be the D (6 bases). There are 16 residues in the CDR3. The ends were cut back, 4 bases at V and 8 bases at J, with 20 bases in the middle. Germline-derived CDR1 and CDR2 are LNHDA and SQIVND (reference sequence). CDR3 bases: TGTGCCAGTAGTACCGGGACACCCCTGCGGGGCGAAAAACTGTTTTTT. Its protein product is CASSTGTPLRGEKLFF.

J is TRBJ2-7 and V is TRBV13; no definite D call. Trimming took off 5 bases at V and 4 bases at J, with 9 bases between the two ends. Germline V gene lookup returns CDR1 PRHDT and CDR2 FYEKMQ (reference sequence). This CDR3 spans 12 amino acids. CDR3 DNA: TGTGCCAGCAGCATTGGACCTTACGAGCAGTACTTC. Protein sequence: CASSIGPYEQYF.

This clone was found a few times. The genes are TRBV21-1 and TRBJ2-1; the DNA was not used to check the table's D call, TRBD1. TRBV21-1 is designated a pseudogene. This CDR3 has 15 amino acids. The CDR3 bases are TGTGCCAGCAGCAAATTACAGAGCTCCTACAATGAGCAGTTCTTC. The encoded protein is CASSKLQSSYNEQFF.

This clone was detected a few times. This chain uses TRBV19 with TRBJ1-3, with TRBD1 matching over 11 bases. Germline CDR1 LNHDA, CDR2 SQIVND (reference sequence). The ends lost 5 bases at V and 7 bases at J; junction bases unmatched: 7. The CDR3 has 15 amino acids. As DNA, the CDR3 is TGTGCCAGTAGTCAAACTGGGACAGGGGGGAACACCATATATTTT. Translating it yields CASSQTGTGGNTIYF.

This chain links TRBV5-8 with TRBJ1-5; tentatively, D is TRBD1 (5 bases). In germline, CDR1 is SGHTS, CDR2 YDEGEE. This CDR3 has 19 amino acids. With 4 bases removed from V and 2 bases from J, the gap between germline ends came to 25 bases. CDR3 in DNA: TGTGCCAGCAGCCTGGGGTCCAGGGCTAAGGTAGTTGGCAATCAGCCCCAGCATTTT. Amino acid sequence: CASSLGSRAKVVGNQPQHF.

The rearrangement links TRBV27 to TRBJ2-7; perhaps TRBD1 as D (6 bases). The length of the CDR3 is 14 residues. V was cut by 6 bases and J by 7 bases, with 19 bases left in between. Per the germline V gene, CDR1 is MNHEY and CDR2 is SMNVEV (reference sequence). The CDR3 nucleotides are TGTGCCAGCAGCTACAGGGCCTTGTCGAGGGAGCAGTACTTC. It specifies CASSYRALSREQYF.

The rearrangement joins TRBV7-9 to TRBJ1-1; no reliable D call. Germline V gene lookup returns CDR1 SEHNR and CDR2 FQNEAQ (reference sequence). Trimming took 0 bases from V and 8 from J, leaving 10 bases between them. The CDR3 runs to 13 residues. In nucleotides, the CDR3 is TGTGCCAGCAGCTTAGCTCTCCAGAACGAAGCTTTCTTT. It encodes CASSLALQNEAFF.

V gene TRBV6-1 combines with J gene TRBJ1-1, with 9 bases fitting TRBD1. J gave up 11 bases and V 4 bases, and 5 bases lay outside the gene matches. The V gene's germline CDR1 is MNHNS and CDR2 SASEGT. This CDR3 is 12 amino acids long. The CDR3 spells CASSGRDREAFF. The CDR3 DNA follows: TGTGCCAGCAGTGGCCGGGACAGGGAGGCTTTCTTT.

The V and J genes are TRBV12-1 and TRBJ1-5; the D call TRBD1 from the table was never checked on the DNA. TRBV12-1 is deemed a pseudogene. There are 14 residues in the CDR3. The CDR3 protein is CASSPPDRAQPQHF. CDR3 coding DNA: TGTGCCAGCAGTCCCCCCGACAGGGCCCAGCCCCAGCATTTT.

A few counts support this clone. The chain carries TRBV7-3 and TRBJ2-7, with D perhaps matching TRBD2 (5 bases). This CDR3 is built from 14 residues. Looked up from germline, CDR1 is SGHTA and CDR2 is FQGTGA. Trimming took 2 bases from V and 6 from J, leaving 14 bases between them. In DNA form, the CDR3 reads TGTGCCAGCAGCTTATTCGGAGGAGATGGCGAGCAGTACTTC. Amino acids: CASSLFGGDGEQYF.

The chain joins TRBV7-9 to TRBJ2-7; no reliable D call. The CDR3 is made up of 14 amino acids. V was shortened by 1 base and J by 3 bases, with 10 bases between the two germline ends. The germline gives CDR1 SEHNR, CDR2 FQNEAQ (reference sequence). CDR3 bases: TGTGCCAGCAGCTTAGGCCTCCTTGGCTACGAGCAGTACTTC. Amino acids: CASSLGLLGYEQYF.

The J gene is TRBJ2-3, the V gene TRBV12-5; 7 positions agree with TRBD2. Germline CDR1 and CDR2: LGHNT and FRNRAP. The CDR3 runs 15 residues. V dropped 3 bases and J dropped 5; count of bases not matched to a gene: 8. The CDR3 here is CASGFGGSPRDTQYF. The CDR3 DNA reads TGTGCTAGTGGTTTCGGGGGGTCCCCCAGAGATACGCAGTATTTT.

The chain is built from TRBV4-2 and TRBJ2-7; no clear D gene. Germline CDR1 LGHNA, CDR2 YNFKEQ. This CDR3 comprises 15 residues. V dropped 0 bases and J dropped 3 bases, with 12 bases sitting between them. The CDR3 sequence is CASSQDGSEYYEQYF. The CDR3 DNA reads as TGTGCCAGCAGCCAAGATGGCTCAGAGTACTACGAGCAGTACTTC.

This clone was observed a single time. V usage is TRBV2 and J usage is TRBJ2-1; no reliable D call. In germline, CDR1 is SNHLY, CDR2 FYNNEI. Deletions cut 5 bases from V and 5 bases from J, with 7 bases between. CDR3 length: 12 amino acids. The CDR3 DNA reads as TGTGCCAGCAGTTCAACGGACAATGAGCAGTTCTTC. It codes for CASSSTDNEQFF.

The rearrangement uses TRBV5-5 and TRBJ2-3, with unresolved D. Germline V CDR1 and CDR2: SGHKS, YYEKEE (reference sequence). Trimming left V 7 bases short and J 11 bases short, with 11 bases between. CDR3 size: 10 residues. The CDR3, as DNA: TGTGCCAGCCGAGTACGAGAGCAGTATTTT. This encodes CASRVREQYF.

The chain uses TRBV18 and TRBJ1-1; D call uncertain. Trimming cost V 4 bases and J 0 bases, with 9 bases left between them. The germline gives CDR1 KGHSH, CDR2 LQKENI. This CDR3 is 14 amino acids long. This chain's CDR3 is CASSRMDLNTEAFF. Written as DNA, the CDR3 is TGTGCCAGCTCACGGATGGACCTGAACACTGAAGCTTTCTTT.

CDR3 loop: CASSPRQGYNYGYTF. CDR3 nucleotide sequence: TGTGCCAGCAGCCCCCGACAGGGATATAACTATGGCTACACCTTC. V and J are TRBV7-8 and TRBJ1-2, with 7 positions matching TRBD1. CDR1 and CDR2 from the germline V gene are SGHVS and FQNEAQ. The V segment lost 5 bases and the J segment 1 base; nucleotides outside the gene matches: 7. The CDR3 length is 15 residues. The full variable domain, its missing parts supplied by reference TRBV7-8 and TRBJ1-2, is GAGVSQSPRYKVAKRGQDVALRCDPISGHVSLFWYQQALGQGPEFLTYFQNEAQLDKSGLPSDRFFAERPEGSVSTLKIQRTQQEDSAVYLCASSPRQGYNYGYTFGSGTRLTVV.

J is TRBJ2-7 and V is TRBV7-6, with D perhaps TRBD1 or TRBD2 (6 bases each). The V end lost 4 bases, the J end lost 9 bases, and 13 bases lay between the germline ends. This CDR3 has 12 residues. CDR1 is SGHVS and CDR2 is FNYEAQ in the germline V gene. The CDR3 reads CASSSPGGSQYF. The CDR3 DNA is TGTGCCAGCAGCTCTCCCGGGGGCTCGCAGTACTTC.

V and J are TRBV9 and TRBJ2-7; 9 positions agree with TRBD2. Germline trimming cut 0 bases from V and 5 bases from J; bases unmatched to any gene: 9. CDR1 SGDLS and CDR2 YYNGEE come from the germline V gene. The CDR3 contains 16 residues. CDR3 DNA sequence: TGTGCCAGCAGCGTAGACCCGGGACTAGCTCGCGACGAGCAGTACTTC. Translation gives CASSVDPGLARDEQYF.

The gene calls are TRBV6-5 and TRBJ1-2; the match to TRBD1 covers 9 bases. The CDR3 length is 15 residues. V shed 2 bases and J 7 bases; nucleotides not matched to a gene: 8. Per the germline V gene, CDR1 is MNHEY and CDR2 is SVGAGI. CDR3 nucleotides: TGTGCCAGCAGTTACCGTACAGGGGGCTCGAGTGGCTACACCTTC. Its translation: CASSYRTGGSSGYTF.

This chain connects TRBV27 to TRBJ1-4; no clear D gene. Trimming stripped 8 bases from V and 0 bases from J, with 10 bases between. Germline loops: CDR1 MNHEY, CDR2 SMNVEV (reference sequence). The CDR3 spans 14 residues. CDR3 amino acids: CASGRAATNEKLFF. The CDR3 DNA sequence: TGTGCCAGCGGCAGAGCTGCAACTAATGAAAAACTGTTTTTT. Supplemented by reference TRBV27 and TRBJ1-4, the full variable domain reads EAQVTQNPRYLITVTGKKLTVTCSQNMNHEYMSWYRQDPGLGLRQIYYSMNVEVTDKGDVPEGYKVSRKEKRNFPLILESPSPNQTSLYFCASGRAATNEKLFFGSGTQLSVL.

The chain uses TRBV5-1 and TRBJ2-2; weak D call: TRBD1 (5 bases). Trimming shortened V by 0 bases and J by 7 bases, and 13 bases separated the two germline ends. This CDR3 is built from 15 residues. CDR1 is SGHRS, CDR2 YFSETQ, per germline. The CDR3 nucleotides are TGCGCCAGCAGCTTGGGGGTCAGGGTCATCGGGGAGCTGTTTTTT. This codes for CASSLGVRVIGELFF.

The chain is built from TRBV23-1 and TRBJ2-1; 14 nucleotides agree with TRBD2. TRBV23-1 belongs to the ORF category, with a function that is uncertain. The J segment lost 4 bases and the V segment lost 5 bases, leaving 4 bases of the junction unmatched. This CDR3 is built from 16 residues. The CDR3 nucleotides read TGCGCCAGCAGTTGGACTAGCGGGGGGATTTACAATGAGCAGTTCTTC. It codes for CASSWTSGGIYNEQFF.

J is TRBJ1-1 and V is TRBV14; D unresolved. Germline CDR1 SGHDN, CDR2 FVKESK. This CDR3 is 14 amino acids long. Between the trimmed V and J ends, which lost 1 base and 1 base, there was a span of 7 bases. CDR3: CASSQGWGNTEAFF. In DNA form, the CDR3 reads TGTGCCAGCAGCCAAGGTTGGGGGAACACTGAAGCTTTCTTT. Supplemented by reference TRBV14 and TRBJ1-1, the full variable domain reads EAGVTQFPSHSVIEKGQTVTLRCDPISGHDNLYWYRRVMGKEIKFLLHFVKESKQDESGMPNNRFLAERTGGTYSTLKVQPAELEDSGVYFCASSQGWGNTEAFFGQGTRLTVV.